The 20 T cell receptor beta chains given below trace back to one sample, sequenced in a study of regulatory T cells in long-lasting Graves disease. This sample's time point: newly diagnosed GD, antithyroid drugs for less than 3 months. PBMC RNA was the source of the TCR library. Building the TCR beta libraries relied on iRepertoire HTBI primers, and CDR3 regions underwent Arm-PCR. In TCRdb, the multiplex PCR reads were re-called with MiXCR into one record per CDR3 protein. The sample has 680,000 or so distinct CDR3 sequences, approximately 15% seen once; the top ten hold 15% to 20%. The sample was also linked to a second study, of T cells in Graves' hyperthyroidism and ophthalmopathy.

The sample was peripheral blood mononuclear cells (PBMCs), taken at new diagnosis, from a patient treated with antithyroid drugs. These receptor sequences come from a woman aged 30 to 39 with Graves disease.

This clonotype was found many times. V and J are TRBV6-1 and TRBJ1-1; D unclear. V lost 5 bases and J 0 bases, leaving 13 bases between the germline ends. Germline-derived CDR1 and CDR2 are MNHNS and SASEGT. The CDR3 spans 15 residues. As DNA, the CDR3 is TGTGCCAGCAGTATGGGCCGGCCCATGAACACTGAAGCTTTCTTT. Its protein product is CASSMGRPMNTEAFF.

This clonotype was seen ten or more times. The CDR3 DNA reads TGTGCCTGGGCGGGACAGGCAGACACTGAAGCTTTCTTT. Translating gives CAWAGQADTEAFF. V gene TRBV30 combines with J gene TRBJ1-1; 8 bases line up with TRBD1. The CDR3 is made up of 13 amino acids. Germline CDR1 is GTSNPN and CDR2 is SVGIG (reference sequence). The trim removed 5 bases at V and 3 bases at J, leaving 5 bases unmatched.

This clonotype was found many times. The chain combines TRBV13 with TRBJ1-2, with unresolved D. Trimming took 4 bases from V and 5 from J, leaving 11 bases between them. Germline CDR1 and CDR2: PRHDT and FYEKMQ (reference sequence). The CDR3 is made up of 13 amino acids. The CDR3 coding sequence is TGTGCCAGCAGCTCCCCCACCAGATATGGCTACACCTTC. Encoded protein: CASSSPTRYGYTF. Full variable domain (rest looked up from reference TRBV13 and TRBJ1-2): AAGVIQSPRHLIKEKRETATLKCYPIPRHDTVYWYQQGPGQDPQFLISFYEKMQSDKGSIPDRFSAQQFSDYHSELNMSSLELGDSALYFCASSSPTRYGYTFGSGTRLTVV.

This clonotype was found many times. Its ends do not fully match the called genes, so a read error is possible. The rearrangement uses TRBV28 and TRBJ1-5; TRBD1 aligns across 8 bases. Germline V gene lookup returns CDR1 MDHEN and CDR2 SYDVKM. The CDR3 is 15 amino acids. In nucleotides, the CDR3 is TGTGCCAGCAGTTTCCAATCAGGGGGCAAACAGCCCCAGCATTTT. Translation gives CASSFQSGGKQPQHF. Looking up the rest from reference TRBV28 and TRBJ1-5 gives the full variable domain: DVKVTQSSRYLVKRTGEKVFLECVQDMDHENMFWYRQDPGLGLRLIYFSYDVKMKEKGDIPEGYSVSREKKERFSLILESASTNQTSMYLCASSFQSGGKQPQHFGDGTRLSIL.

This clonotype was seen more than once but under ten times. V usage is TRBV18 and J usage is TRBJ1-2, with a possible D match to TRBD1 (5 bases). V lost 4 bases, J lost 0 bases, and 12 bases lay in between. The CDR3 covers 15 residues. The germline CDR1 and CDR2 sequences are KGHSH and LQKENI. CDR3 sequence: CASSLRDGPNYGYTF. Here the CDR3 DNA reads TGTGCCAGCTCACTCCGGGACGGACCTAACTATGGCTACACCTTC.

The chain links TRBV7-3 to TRBJ2-1; tentative D call: TRBD2 (7 bases). V lost 8 bases and J 4 bases, leaving 27 bases between the germline ends. The germline CDR1 and CDR2 sequences are SGHTA and FQGTGA. The CDR3 is 18 amino acids. Written as DNA, the CDR3 is TGTGCCAGCTCACCACCGGTTTCGGGGGGCGGACCTTACAATGAGCAGTTCTTC. Translation: CASSPPVSGGGPYNEQFF.

This clonotype has just a few counts. The chain links TRBV2 to TRBJ2-1; tentatively, D is TRBD2 (7 bases). V dropped 5 bases and J dropped 3 bases, with 20 bases sitting between them. This CDR3 is built from 17 residues. The V gene's germline CDR1 is SNHLY and CDR2 FYNNEI. As DNA, the CDR3 is TGTGCCAGCAGTCTTTTGGGAGGGGGTGGGGGCTACAATGAGCAGTTCTTC. Translation: CASSLLGGGGGYNEQFF. The whole variable domain, filled in from reference TRBV2 and TRBJ2-1, reads EPEVTQTPSHQVTQMGQEVILRCVPISNHLYFYWYRQILGQKVEFLVSFYNNEISEKSEIFDDQFSVERPDGSNFTLKIRSTKLEDSAMYFCASSLLGGGGGYNEQFFGPGTRLTVL.

In this sample, this clonotype turned up many times. The chain carries TRBV12-3 or TRBV12-4 and TRBJ2-2; D unclear. There are 15 residues in the CDR3. Deletions cut 4 bases from V and 0 bases from J, with 9 bases between. CDR3 region: CASSSRTTNTGELFF. Here the CDR3 DNA reads TGTGCCAGCAGTTCCCGGACCACGAACACCGGGGAGCTGTTTTTT.

This clonotype appeared a few times. V gene TRBV3-1 combines with J gene TRBJ1-4; TRBD1 aligns across 7 bases. With V trimmed by 2 bases and J by 5 bases, 8 bases remained unmatched. The germline V gene encodes CDR1 LGHDT and CDR2 YNNKEL (reference sequence). This CDR3 has 16 residues. As DNA, the CDR3 is TGTGCCAGCAGCCAAAGCCTGGGACAGCCCAATGAAAAACTGTTTTTT. The encoded protein is CASSQSLGQPNEKLFF.

The genes are TRBV27 and TRBJ2-1; TRBD2 is a possible D gene (7 bases). The CDR3 length is 19 residues. Looked up from germline, CDR1 is MNHEY and CDR2 is SMNVEV (reference sequence). V was trimmed by 7 bases and J by 2 bases, leaving 27 bases between them. CDR3 bases: TGTGCCAGCACCGCCCCGAGGGAGGGGGGGGGGGGGGCCTACAATGAGCAGTTCTTC. Its translation: CASTAPREGGGGAYNEQFF.

The chain recombines TRBV6-1 with TRBJ2-7; D might be TRBD1 (5 bases). V lost 8 bases to trimming and J lost 5 bases, with 16 bases between them. CDR1 and CDR2 from the germline V gene are MNHNS and SASEGT. This CDR3 is 13 amino acids long. The CDR3: CASSDSTLDEQYF. For the CDR3, the DNA is TGTGCCAGCTCCGACAGCACCCTCGACGAGCAGTACTTC.

This clonotype showed up many times. The chain has TRBV7-9 and TRBJ2-1; 9 bases agree with TRBD2. V lost 3 bases, J lost 3 bases, and 3 bases stayed unmatched. CDR1 SEHNR and CDR2 FQNEAQ come from the germline V gene (reference sequence). The CDR3 extends over 15 amino acids. CDR3 bases: TGTGCCAGCAGCTTGATGACTAGCGGCTACAATGAGCAGTTCTTC. Translation: CASSLMTSGYNEQFF.

J is TRBJ1-2 and V is TRBV18, with 9 bases fitting TRBD1. V gave up 6 bases and J gave up 6 bases; unmatched junction bases: 14. The CDR3 runs to 16 residues. CDR1 is KGHSH and CDR2 is LQKENI in the germline V gene. The CDR3 loop is CASSPSRDRALDGYTF. For the CDR3, the DNA is TGTGCCAGCTCGCCCTCCCGGGACAGGGCTTTGGATGGCTACACCTTC. The full variable domain, rest sourced from reference TRBV18 and TRBJ1-2, is NAGVMQNPRHLVRRRGQEARLRCSPMKGHSHVYWYRQLPEEGLKFMVYLQKENIIDESGMPKERFSAEFPKEGPSILRIQQVVRGDSAAYFCASSPSRDRALDGYTFGSGTRLTVV.

This clonotype was observed a few times. The genes are TRBV28 and TRBJ2-1, with D possibly matching TRBD1 (6 bases). The CDR3 has 13 residues. Deletions cut 8 bases from V and 5 bases from J, with 13 bases between. Germline CDR1 and CDR2: MDHEN and SYDVKM. CDR3 amino acids: CASRKQGNNEQFF. Here the CDR3 DNA reads TGTGCCAGCCGAAAGCAGGGGAACAATGAGCAGTTCTTC.

The chain combines TRBV20-1 with TRBJ1-6; 8 bases match TRBD1. The CDR3 contains 16 residues. The J segment lost 0 bases and the V segment lost 3 bases, leaving 4 bases of the junction unmatched. The germline CDR1 and CDR2 sequences are DFQATT and SNEGSKA (reference sequence). For the CDR3, the DNA is TGCAGTGCTAGCCGGACAGGGAGCTCCTATAATTCACCCCTCCACTTT. It specifies CSASRTGSSYNSPLHF.

The gene calls are TRBV9 and TRBJ2-3; no firm D call. V was shortened by 3 bases and J by 2 bases, with 13 bases between the two germline ends. The CDR3 loop spans 15 amino acids. Per the germline V gene, CDR1 is SGDLS and CDR2 is YYNGEE. CDR3 amino acids: CASSGLLAPTDTQYF. The DNA for the CDR3 is TGTGCCAGCAGCGGGCTTTTGGCCCCCACAGATACGCAGTATTTT.

A few counts support this clonotype. V and J are TRBV7-9 and TRBJ2-7; D tentatively fits TRBD1 or TRBD2 (5 bases each). CDR1 is SEHNR, CDR2 FQNEAQ, per germline (reference sequence). The V gene lost 4 bases and the J gene lost 6 bases, with 10 bases spanning the gap. CDR3 length: 12 amino acids. CDR3 in DNA: TGTGCCAGCAGCTCATCGGGACCCGAGCAGTACTTC. This translates into CASSSSGPEQYF.

This clonotype has a count of ten or more. The V call is TRBV24-1, the J call TRBJ2-7; TRBD2 matches at 12 bases. This CDR3 contains 16 residues. V shed 1 base and J 3 bases; nucleotides not matched to a gene: 3. Germline V gene data show CDR1 as KGHDR and CDR2 as SFDVKD. CDR3 bases: TGTGCCACCAGTGATTTACTAGCGGGAGGAAACTACGAGCAGTACTTC. Translated: CATSDLLAGGNYEQYF.

The genes are TRBV5-1 and TRBJ1-1; D gene ambiguous. Between the trimmed V and J ends, which lost 4 bases and 0 bases, there was a span of 13 bases. The CDR3 covers 15 residues. Germline loops: CDR1 SGHRS, CDR2 YFSETQ. The CDR3 DNA is TGCGCCAGCAGCAGCATTCCGACGGTGAACACTGAAGCTTTCTTT. It yields the protein CASSSIPTVNTEAFF.

There are many counts of this clonotype. The chain is built from TRBV25-1 and TRBJ2-5; TRBD2 matches 14 bases. The CDR3 runs 18 residues. V dropped 2 bases and J dropped 1; count of bases not matched to a gene: 6. Germline V CDR1 and CDR2: MGHDK, SYGVNS. The CDR3 spells CASSEGTSGSVLQETQYF. CDR3 nucleotide sequence: TGTGCCAGCAGTGAAGGGACTAGCGGGAGCGTTCTCCAAGAGACCCAGTACTTC.